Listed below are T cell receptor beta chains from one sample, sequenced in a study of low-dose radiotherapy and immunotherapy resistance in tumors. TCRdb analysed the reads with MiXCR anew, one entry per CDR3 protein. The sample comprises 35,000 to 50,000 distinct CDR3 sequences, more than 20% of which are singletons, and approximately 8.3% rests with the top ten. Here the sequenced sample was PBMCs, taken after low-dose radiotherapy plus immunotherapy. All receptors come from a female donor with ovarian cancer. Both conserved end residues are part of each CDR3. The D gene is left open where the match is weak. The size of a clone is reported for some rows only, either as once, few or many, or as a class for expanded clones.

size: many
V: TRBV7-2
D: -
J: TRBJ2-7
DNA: TGTGCCAGCAGCTTAAACAGGGTTACCTACGAGCAGTACTTC
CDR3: CASSLNRVTYEQYF

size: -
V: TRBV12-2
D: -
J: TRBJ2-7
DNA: TGTGCCAGCAGCCGAACTGGCGGGGGGGACTCCTACGAGCAGTACTTC
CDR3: CASSRTGGGDSYEQYF

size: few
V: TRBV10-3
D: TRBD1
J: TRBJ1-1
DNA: TGTGCCATCAGTCGGGACAGGGGGACTGAAGCTTTCTTT
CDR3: CAISRDRGTEAFF

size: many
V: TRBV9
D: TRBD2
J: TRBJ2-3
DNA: TGTGCCAGCAGCCGCCGGGGAACGGGGGGTAGAACAGATACGCAGTATTTT
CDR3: CASSRRGTGGRTDTQYF

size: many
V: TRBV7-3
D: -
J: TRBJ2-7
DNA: TGTGCCAGCAGCTTAATGGGCATAGGGTCCTCCTACGAGCAGTACTTC
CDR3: CASSLMGIGSSYEQYF

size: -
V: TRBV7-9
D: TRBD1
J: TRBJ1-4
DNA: TGTGCCAGCAGCCTCGGGACAGGGAATGAAAAACTGTTTTTT
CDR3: CASSLGTGNEKLFF

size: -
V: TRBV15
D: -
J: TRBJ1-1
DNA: TGTGCCACCAGCCGGAGGAGGGGCACTGAAGCTTTCTTT
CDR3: CATSRRRGTEAFF

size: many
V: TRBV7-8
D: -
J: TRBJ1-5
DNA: TGTGCCAGCAGTACAGGACGGTTCAATCAGCCCCAGCATTTT
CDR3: CASSTGRFNQPQHF

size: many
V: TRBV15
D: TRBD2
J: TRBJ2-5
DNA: TGTGCCACCAGCGGGGGACTAGCGGGGGGGCTAGATGAGACCCAGTACTTC
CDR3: CATSGGLAGGLDETQYF

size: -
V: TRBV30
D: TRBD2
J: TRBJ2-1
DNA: TGTGCCTGGAGTGGACTAGCGGGAGGGTTCCCCTACAATGAGCAGTTCTTC
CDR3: CAWSGLAGGFPYNEQFF

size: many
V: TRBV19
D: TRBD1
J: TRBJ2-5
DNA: TGTGCCAGTAGTATAGCGGGGACAGGCCAAGAGACCCAGTACTTC
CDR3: CASSIAGTGQETQYF

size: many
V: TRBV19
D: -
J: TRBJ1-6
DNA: TGTGCCAGTAGTAATCGAGGGGTTCGTGCTAATTCACCCCTCCACTTT
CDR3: CASSNRGVRANSPLHF

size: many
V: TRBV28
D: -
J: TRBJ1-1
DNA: TGTGCCAGCAGTTTGAATATGAACACTGAAGCTTTCTTT
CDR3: CASSLNMNTEAFF

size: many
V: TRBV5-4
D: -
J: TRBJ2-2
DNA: TGTGCCAGCAGCTCACACAAAACAGGGACCGGGGAGCTGTTTTTT
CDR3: CASSSHKTGTGELFF

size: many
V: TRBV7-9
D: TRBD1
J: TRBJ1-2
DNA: TGTGCCAGCAGCTTAAGTTGGGGACAGGGGACCTATGGCTACACCTTC
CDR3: CASSLSWGQGTYGYTF

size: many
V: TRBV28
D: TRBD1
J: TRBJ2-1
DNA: TGTGCCAGCAGTACGACCCCGGGACAGGCTAACAATGAGCAGTTCTTC
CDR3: CASSTTPGQANNEQFF

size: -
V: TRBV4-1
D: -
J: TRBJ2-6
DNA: TGCGCCAGCAGCCAACGGGGAACTGGGGCCAACGTCCTGACTTTC
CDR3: CASSQRGTGANVLTF

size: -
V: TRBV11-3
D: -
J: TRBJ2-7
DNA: TGTGCCAGCCGTTGGGGTGGCCAAAACTCCTACGAGCAGTACTTC
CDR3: CASRWGGQNSYEQYF

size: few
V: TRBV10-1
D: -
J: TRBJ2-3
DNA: TGCGCCAGCAGAGGGACTAGCACAGATACGCAGTATTTT
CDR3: CASRGTSTDTQYF

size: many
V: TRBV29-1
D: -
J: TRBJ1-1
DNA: TGCAGCGTTGAAGGGTCTAATGAAGCTTTCTTT
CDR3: CSVEGSNEAFF

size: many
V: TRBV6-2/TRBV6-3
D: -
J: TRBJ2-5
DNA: TGTGCCAGCAGTGAAAATCCGGAGACCCAGTACTTC
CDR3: CASSENPETQYF

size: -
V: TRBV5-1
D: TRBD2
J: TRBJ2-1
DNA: TGCGCCAGCAGCACCGGGGGGGGCGGCTACAATGAGCAGTTCTTC
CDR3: CASSTGGGGYNEQFF

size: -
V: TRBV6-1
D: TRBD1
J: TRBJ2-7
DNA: TGTGCCAGCAGTACTTTAGGGACAGGGGGGAGCGAGCAGTACTTC
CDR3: CASSTLGTGGSEQYF

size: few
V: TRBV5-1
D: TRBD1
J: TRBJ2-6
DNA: TGCGCCAGCAGCTTGGGCACAGGGACAGGCACTCGAGGGGCCAACGTCCTGACTTTC
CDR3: CASSLGTGTGTRGANVLTF

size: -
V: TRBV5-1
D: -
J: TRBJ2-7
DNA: TGCGCCAGCAGCGAGGGACCTGGAGCCTACGAGCAGTACTTC
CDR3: CASSEGPGAYEQYF

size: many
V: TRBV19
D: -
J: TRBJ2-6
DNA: TGTGCCAGTAGAGGAGGGACTGCCCCACGGTCCGGGGCCAACGTCCTGACTTTC
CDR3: CASRGGTAPRSGANVLTF